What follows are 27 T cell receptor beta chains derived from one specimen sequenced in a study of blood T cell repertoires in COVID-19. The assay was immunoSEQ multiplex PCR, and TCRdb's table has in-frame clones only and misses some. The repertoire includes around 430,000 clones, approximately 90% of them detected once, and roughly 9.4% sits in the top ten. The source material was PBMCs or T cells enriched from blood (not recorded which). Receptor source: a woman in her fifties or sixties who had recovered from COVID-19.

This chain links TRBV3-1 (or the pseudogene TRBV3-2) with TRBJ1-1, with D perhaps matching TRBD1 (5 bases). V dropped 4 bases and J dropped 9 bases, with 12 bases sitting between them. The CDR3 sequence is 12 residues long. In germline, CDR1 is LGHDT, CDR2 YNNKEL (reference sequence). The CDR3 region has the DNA TGTGCCAGCAGCCCGAGAACAGGAAAAGCTTTCTTT. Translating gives CASSPRTGKAFF.

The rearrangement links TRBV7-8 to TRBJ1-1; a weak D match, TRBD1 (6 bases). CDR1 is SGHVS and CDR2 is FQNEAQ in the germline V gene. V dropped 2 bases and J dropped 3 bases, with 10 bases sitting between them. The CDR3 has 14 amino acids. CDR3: CASSLQGFDTEAFF. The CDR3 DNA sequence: TGTGCCAGCAGCTTACAGGGGTTCGACACTGAAGCTTTCTTT.

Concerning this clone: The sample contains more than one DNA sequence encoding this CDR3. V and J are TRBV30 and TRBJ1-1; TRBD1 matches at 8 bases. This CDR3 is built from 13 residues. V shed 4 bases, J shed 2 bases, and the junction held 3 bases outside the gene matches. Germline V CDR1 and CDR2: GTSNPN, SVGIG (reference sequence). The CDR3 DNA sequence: TGTGCCTGGAACACAGGGGGAAACACTGAAGCTTTCTTT. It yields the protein CAWNTGGNTEAFF.

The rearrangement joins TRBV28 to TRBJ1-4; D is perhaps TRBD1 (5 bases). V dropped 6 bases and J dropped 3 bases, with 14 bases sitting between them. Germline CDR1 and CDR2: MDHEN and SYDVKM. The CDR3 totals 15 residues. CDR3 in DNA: TGTGCCAGCAGCCCTGGGTGGGGCCCTAATGAAAAACTGTTTTTT. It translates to CASSPGWGPNEKLFF. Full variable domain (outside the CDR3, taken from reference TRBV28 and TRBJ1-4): DVKVTQSSRYLVKRTGEKVFLECVQDMDHENMFWYRQDPGLGLRLIYFSYDVKMKEKGDIPEGYSVSREKKERFSLILESASTNQTSMYLCASSPGWGPNEKLFFGSGTQLSVL.

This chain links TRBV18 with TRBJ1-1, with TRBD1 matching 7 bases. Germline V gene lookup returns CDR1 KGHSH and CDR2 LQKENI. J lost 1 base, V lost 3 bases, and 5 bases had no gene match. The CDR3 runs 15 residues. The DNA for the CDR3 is TGTGCCAGCTCACCCCAGACAGGGAAGAACACTGAAGCTTTCTTT. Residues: CASSPQTGKNTEAFF. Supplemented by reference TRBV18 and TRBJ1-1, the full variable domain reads NAGVMQNPRHLVRRRGQEARLRCSPMKGHSHVYWYRQLPEEGLKFMVYLQKENIIDESGMPKERFSAEFPKEGPSILRIQQVVRGDSAAYFCASSPQTGKNTEAFFGQGTRLTVV.

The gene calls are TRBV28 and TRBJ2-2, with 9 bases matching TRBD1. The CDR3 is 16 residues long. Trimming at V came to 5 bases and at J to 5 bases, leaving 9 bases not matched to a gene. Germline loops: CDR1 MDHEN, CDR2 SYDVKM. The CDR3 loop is CASSNLGTGWTGELFF. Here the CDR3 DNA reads TGTGCCAGCAGTAATCTCGGGACAGGGTGGACCGGGGAGCTGTTTTTT.

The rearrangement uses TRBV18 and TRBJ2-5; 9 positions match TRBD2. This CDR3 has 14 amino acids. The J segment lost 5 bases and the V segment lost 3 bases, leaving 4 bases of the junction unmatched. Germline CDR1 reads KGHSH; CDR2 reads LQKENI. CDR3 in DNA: TGTGCCAGCTCACCTCGGACTAGCGTGGAGACCCAGTACTTC. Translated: CASSPRTSVETQYF.

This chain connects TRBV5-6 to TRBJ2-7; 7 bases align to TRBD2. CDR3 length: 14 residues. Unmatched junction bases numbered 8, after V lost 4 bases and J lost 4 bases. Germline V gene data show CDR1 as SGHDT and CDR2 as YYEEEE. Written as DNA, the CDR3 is TGTGCCAGCAGCCCCCTGGGGGGGTTTTACGAGCAGTACTTC. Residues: CASSPLGGFYEQYF.

The CDR3 DNA follows: TGTGCCAGCAGTGACATGTCGGCGGGCTACACCTTC. Translating it yields CASSDMSAGYTF. This rearrangement joins TRBV12-3 or TRBV12-4 to TRBJ1-2, with D unclear. V shed 5 bases and J shed 8 bases, with 12 bases lying between them. This CDR3 comprises 12 residues.

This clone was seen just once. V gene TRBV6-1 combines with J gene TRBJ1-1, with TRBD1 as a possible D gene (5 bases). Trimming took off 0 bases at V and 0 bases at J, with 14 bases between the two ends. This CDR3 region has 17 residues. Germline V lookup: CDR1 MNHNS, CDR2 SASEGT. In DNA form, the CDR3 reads TGTGCCAGCAGTGAAGCAGGGGCTATCGGGTTGAACACTGAAGCTTTCTTT. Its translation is CASSEAGAIGLNTEAFF.

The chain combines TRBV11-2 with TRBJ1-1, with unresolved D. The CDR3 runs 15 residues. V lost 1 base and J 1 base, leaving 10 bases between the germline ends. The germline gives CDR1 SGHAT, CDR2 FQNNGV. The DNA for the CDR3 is TGTGCCAGCAGCTTAGCAGATTTTTCGAACACTGAAGCTTTCTTT. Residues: CASSLADFSNTEAFF. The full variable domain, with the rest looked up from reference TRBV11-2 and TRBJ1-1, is EAGVAQSPRYKIIEKRQSVAFWCNPISGHATLYWYQQILGQGPKLLIQFQNNGVVDDSQLPKDRFSAERLKGVDSTLKIQPAKLEDSAVYLCASSLADFSNTEAFFGQGTRLTVV.

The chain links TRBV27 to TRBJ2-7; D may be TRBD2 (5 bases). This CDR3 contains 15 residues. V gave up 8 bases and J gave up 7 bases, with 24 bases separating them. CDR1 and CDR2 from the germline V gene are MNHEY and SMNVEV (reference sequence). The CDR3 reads CASAGGGAGWREQYF. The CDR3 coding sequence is TGTGCCAGCGCTGGTGGTGGAGCCGGGTGGAGGGAGCAGTACTTC.

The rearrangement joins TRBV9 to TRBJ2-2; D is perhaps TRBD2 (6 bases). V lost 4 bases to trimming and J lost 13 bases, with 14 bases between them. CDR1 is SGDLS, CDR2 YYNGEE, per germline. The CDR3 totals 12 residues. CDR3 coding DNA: TGTGCCAGCAGCAATGGGCGGGGAGGGCTGTTTTTT. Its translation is CASSNGRGGLFF.

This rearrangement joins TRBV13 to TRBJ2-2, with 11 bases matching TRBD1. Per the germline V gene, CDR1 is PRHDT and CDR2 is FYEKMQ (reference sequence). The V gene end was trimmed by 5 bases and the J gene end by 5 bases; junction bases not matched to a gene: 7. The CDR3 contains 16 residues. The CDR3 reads CASSRTGGYKTGELFF. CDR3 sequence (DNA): TGTGCCAGCAGCAGGACAGGGGGCTATAAGACCGGGGAGCTGTTTTTT.

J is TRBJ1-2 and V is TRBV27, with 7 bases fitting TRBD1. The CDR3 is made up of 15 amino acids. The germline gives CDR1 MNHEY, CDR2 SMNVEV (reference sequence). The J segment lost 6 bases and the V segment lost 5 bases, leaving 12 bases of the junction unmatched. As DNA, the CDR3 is TGTGCCAGCAGTCCCATCGACAGGGTCTTTGATGGCTACACCTTC. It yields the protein CASSPIDRVFDGYTF.

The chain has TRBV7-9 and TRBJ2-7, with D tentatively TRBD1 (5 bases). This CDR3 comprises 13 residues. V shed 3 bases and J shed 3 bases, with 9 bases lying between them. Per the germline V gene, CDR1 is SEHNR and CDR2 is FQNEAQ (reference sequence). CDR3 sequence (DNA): TGTGCCAGCAGCTTGGGGCTTGACTACGAGCAGTACTTC. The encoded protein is CASSLGLDYEQYF. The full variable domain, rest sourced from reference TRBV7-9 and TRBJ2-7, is DTGVSQNPRHKITKRGQNVTFRCDPISEHNRLYWYRQTLGQGPEFLTYFQNEAQLEKSRLLSDRFSAERPKGSFSTLEIQRTEQGDSAMYLCASSLGLDYEQYFGPGTRLTVT.

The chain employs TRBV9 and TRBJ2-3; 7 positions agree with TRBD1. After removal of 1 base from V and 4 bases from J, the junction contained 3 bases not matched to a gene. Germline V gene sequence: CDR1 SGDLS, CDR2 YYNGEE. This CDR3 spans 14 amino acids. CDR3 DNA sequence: TGTGCCAGCAGCGTAACAGGGGCGGCAGATACGCAGTATTTT. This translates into CASSVTGAADTQYF. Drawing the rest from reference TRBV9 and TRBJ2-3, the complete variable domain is DSGVTQTPKHLITATGQRVTLRCSPRSGDLSVYWYQQSLDQGLQFLIQYYNGEERAKGNILERFSAQQFPDLHSELNLSSLELGDSALYFCASSVTGAADTQYFGPGTRLTVL.

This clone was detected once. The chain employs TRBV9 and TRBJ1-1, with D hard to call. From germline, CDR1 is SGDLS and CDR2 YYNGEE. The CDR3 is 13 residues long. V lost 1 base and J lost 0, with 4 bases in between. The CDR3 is CASSVHLNTEAFF. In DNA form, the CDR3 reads TGTGCCAGCAGCGTACACTTGAACACTGAAGCTTTCTTT.

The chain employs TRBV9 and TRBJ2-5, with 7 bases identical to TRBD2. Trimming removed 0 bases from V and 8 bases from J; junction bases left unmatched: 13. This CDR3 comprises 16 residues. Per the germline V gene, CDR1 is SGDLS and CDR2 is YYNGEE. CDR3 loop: CASSVGGGGWVGTQYF. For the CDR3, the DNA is TGTGCCAGCAGCGTAGGCGGCGGGGGATGGGTCGGAACCCAGTACTTC.

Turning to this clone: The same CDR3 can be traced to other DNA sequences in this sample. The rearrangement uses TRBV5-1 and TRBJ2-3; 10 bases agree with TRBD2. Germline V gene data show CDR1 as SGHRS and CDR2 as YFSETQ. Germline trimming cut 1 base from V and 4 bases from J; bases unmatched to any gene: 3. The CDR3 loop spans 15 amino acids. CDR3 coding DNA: TGCGCCAGCAGCTTGTCGAGCGGGGGGGCAGATACGCAGTATTTT. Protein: CASSLSSGGADTQYF.

The CDR3, as DNA: TGTGCCAGCAGCTTCCGGGTCAACTATGGCTACACCTTC. Translating it yields CASSFRVNYGYTF. The chain is built from TRBV11-2 and TRBJ1-2, with unresolved D. Germline-derived CDR1 and CDR2 are SGHAT and FQNNGV. The CDR3 loop spans 13 amino acids. Trimming took 3 bases from V and 2 from J, leaving 7 bases between them.

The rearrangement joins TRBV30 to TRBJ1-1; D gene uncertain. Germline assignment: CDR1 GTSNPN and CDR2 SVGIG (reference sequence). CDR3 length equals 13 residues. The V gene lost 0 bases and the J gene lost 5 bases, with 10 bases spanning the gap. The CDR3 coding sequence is TGTGCCTGGAGTGTAGGAGGGAGGACTGAAGCTTTCTTT. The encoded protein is CAWSVGGRTEAFF.

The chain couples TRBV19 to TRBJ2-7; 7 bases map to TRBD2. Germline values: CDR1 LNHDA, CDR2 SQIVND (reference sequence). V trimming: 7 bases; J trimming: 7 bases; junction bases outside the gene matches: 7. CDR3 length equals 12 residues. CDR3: CASTMGGGEQYF. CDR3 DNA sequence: TGTGCCAGTACCATGGGGGGGGGTGAGCAGTACTTC.

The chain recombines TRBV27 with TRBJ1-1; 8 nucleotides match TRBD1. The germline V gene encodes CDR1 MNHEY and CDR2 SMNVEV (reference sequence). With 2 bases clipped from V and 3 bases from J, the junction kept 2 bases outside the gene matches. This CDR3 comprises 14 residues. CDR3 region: CASSLQGADTEAFF. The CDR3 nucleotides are TGTGCCAGCAGTTTACAGGGGGCAGACACTGAAGCTTTCTTT.

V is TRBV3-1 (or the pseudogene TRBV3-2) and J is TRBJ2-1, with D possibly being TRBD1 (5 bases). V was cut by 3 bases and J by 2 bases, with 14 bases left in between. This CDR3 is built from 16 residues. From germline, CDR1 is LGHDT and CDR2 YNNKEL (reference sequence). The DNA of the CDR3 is TGTGCCAGCAGCCACGGTAGGACACTACCCTACAATGAGCAGTTCTTC. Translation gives CASSHGRTLPYNEQFF.

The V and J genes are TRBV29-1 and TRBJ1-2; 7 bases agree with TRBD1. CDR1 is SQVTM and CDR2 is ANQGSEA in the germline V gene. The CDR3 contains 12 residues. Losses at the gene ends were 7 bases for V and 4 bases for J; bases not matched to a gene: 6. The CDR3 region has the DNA TGCAGCGCCGCGACAGGGCGCTATGGCTACACCTTC. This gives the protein CSAATGRYGYTF.

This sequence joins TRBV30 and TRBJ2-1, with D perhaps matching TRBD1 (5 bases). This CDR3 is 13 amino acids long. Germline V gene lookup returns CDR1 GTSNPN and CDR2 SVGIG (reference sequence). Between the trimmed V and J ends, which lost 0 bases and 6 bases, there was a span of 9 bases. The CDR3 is CAWSVLRANEQFF. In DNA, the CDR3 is TGTGCCTGGAGTGTACTCAGGGCCAATGAGCAGTTCTTC.